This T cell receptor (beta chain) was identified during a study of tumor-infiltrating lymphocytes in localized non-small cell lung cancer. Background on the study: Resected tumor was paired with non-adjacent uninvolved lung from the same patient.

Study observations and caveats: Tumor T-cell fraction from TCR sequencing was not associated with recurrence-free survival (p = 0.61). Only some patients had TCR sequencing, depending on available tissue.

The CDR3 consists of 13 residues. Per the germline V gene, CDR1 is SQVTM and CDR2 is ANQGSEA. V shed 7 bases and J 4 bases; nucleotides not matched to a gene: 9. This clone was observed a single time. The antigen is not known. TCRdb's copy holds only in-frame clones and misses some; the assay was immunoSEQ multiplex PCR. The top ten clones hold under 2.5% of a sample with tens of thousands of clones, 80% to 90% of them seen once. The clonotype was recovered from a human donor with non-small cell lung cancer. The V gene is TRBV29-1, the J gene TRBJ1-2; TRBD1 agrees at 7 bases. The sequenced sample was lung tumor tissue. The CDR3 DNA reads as TGCAGCGCCGCGCGGACAGGAGGCTATGGCTACACCTTC. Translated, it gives CSAARTGGYGYTF. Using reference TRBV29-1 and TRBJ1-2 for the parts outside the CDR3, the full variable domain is SAVISQKPSRDICQRGTSLTIQCQVDSQVTMMFWYRQQPGQSLTLIATANQGSEATYESGFVIDKFPISRPNLTFSTLTVSNMSPEDSSIYLCSAARTGGYGYTFGSGTRLTVV.